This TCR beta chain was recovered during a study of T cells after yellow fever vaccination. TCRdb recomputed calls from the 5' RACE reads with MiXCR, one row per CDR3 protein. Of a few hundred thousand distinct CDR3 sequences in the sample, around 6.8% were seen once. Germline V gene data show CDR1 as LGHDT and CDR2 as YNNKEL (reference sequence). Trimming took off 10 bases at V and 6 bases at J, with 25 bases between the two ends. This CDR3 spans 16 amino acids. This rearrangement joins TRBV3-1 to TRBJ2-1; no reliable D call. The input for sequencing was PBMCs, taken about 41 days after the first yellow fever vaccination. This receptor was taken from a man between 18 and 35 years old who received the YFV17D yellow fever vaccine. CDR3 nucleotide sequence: TGTGCCACCACCAACCACGTACCTTGGGCACCCAATGAGCAGTTCTTC. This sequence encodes CATTNHVPWAPNEQFF.